The clone carrying this T cell receptor beta chain was seen a few times. What it binds is not known. This entry comes from a study of shared clonotypes between healthy human individuals. As for the study in general: CD4 naive cells filled three plates per donor, CD4 memory three, CD8 naive two and CD8 memory one.

Findings of the study overall: Shared clonotypes: 4.5% to 6% naive CD4, under 4% naive CD8, under 2.5% memory CD4, 0.4% to 0.5% memory CD8.

The germline V gene encodes CDR1 SGHDT and CDR2 YYEEEE. J gave up 13 bases and V 0 bases, and 17 bases lay outside the gene matches. The CDR3 is 17 amino acids. Deep-level running was used for the assay. Measured with immunoSEQ multiplex PCR; TCRdb has only the in-frame clones, and not every one. Of about 1 million clones listed, roughly 75% are singletons. The receptor was isolated from a man aged 18 to 35 in good health. The specimen sequenced was memory CD4+ T cells sorted from blood. Specified subset: CD45RA-negative fraction. The V call is TRBV5-6, the J call TRBJ2-4; 9 bases are a match to TRBD1. In DNA, the CDR3 is TGTGCCAGCAGCTTGGAAACCGGGACAGGGTCCCGAATCAGGCAGTACTTC. It yields the protein CASSLETGTGSRIRQYF.